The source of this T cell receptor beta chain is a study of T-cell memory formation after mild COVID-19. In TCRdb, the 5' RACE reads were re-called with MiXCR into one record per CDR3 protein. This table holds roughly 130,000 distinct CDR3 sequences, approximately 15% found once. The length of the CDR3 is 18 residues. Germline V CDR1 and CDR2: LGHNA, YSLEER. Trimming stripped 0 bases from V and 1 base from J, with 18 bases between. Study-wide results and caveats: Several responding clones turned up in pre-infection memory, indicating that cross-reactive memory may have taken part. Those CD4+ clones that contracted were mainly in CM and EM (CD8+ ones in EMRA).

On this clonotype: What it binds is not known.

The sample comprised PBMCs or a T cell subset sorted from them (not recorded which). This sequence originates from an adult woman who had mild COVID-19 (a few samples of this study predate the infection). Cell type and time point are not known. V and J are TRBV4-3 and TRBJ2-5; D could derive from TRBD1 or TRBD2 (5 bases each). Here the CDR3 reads CASSQDRGVLLAQETQYF. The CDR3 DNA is TGCGCCAGCAGCCAAGATCGGGGCGTCCTGCTGGCCCAAGAGACCCAGTACTTC.